The next 32 T cell receptor beta chains were all read from a single sample in a study of T cells in Graves' hyperthyroidism and ophthalmopathy. There were TCR beta CDR3 regions amplified from RNA transcripts. When the TCR CDR3 underwent first-round RT-PCR, the HTBI primer set was used. TCRdb redid the calling of the multiplex PCR reads with MiXCR, one entry per CDR3 protein. The sample shows about 400,000 distinct CDR3 sequences, approximately 15% of them seen only once. The source material was blood. Source of these receptors: a woman aged 25 to 39 with Graves' hyperthyroidism.

This clonotype was picked up a small number of times. This chain links TRBV7-9 with TRBJ2-7, with 10 bases aligning to TRBD2. The germline V gene has CDR1 SEHNR and CDR2 FQNEAQ (reference sequence). The CDR3 spans 15 residues. Trimming cost V 4 bases and J 6 bases; bases outside gene matches: 9. CDR3 DNA sequence: TGTGCCAGCAGCTCCTTTCTAGCGGGAGAGGTCGAGCAGTACTTC. Translated: CASSSFLAGEVEQYF.

A remark on this clonotype: It may be a read error: a sequence one base away is much more abundant. The chain has TRBV7-2 and TRBJ2-1, with D unresolved. CDR3 length: 13 amino acids. Germline V gene lookup returns CDR1 SGHTA and CDR2 FQGNSA. Trimming shortened V by 6 bases and J by 6 bases, and 12 bases separated the two germline ends. CDR3 DNA: TGTGCCAGCAGGTCTTCACCGGCCAATGAGCAGTTCTTC. Amino acid sequence: CASRSSPANEQFF. The full variable domain, with the rest looked up from reference TRBV7-2 and TRBJ2-1, is GAGVSQSPSNKVTEKGKDVELRCDPISGHTALYWYRQSLGQGLEFLIYFQGNSAPDKSGLPSDRFSAERTGGSVSTLTIQRTQQEDSAVYLCASRSSPANEQFFGPGTRLTVL.

This clonotype was detected ten times or more. V and J are TRBV20-1 and TRBJ2-5; TRBD2 matches 7 bases. Germline V gene lookup returns CDR1 DFQATT and CDR2 SNEGSKA (reference sequence). Trimming cost V 4 bases and J 3 bases; bases outside gene matches: 8. This CDR3 spans 14 amino acids. The CDR3 region has the DNA TGCAGTGCTAAGGAGCGGGGAAGGGAAGAGACCCAGTACTTC. As protein: CSAKERGREETQYF.

This chain links TRBV14 with TRBJ2-7; D is uncertain. With 1 base removed from V and 7 bases from J, the gap between germline ends came to 11 bases. Germline lookup yields CDR1 SGHDN and CDR2 FVKESK. This CDR3 contains 13 residues. The CDR3 DNA reads as TGTGCCAGCAGCCAAGGACTTATAGGGGAGCAGTACTTC. Its protein product is CASSQGLIGEQYF.

This clonotype was detected many times. The CDR3 DNA sequence: TGTGCCAGCACCCAGACCAATGAGCAGTTCTTC. Translation: CASTQTNEQFF. The chain has TRBV12-3 or TRBV12-4 and TRBJ2-1; D not certain. The CDR3 runs to 11 residues. Trimming took 7 bases from V and 6 from J, leaving 7 bases between them.

This clonotype has just a few counts. The V call is TRBV5-6, the J call TRBJ1-2, with TRBD1 as a possible D gene (5 bases). The length of the CDR3 is 15 residues. V was clipped by 4 bases and J by 3 bases, with 16 bases between them. The germline gives CDR1 SGHDT, CDR2 YYEEEE. The CDR3 region has the DNA TGTGCCAGCAGCCCAGGGACCTCGGGAGACTATGGCTACACCTTC. This translates into CASSPGTSGDYGYTF.

The chain links TRBV24-1 to TRBJ1-5; D gene ambiguous. CDR3 length: 15 amino acids. The germline V gene encodes CDR1 KGHDR and CDR2 SFDVKD. V was cut by 4 bases and J by 0 bases, with 9 bases left in between. The CDR3 loop reads CATSDPGYSNQPQHF. CDR3 DNA sequence: TGTGCCACCAGTGACCCAGGTTATAGCAATCAGCCCCAGCATTTT.

This clonotype was seen a few times. The CDR3 reads CASSLAGTIYNEQFF. In DNA, the CDR3 is TGCGCCAGCAGCCTGGCCGGGACTATATACAATGAGCAGTTCTTC. The J gene is TRBJ2-1, the V gene TRBV5-1; 7 nucleotides line up with TRBD2. Losses at the gene ends were 4 bases for V and 4 bases for J; bases not matched to a gene: 8. Germline V gene sequence: CDR1 SGHRS, CDR2 YFSETQ. The CDR3 length is 15 residues.

The table lists this clonotype with a few counts. The rearrangement links TRBV6-1 to TRBJ1-4; D is perhaps TRBD1 (5 bases). V gave up 6 bases and J gave up 4 bases, with 12 bases separating them. Germline V gene data show CDR1 as MNHNS and CDR2 as SASEGT. This CDR3 is 14 amino acids long. In DNA form, the CDR3 reads TGTGCCAGCAGCCTTGGGGCCCATAATGAAAAACTGTTTTTT. Translation gives CASSLGAHNEKLFF.

The sample holds many counts of this clonotype. CDR3 DNA sequence: TGTGCCAGCAGGTGGGGGACTAGCCTGTACGAGCAGTACTTC. Its translation is CASRWGTSLYEQYF. The chain employs TRBV28 and TRBJ2-7, with 9 bases identical to TRBD2. V dropped 6 bases and J dropped 4; count of bases not matched to a gene: 7. CDR1 and CDR2 (germline): MDHEN, SYDVKM. The CDR3 sequence is 14 residues long.

This clonotype was counted at least ten times. V and J are TRBV28 and TRBJ2-2, with 8 bases that match TRBD2. There are 13 residues in the CDR3. The V gene's germline CDR1 is MDHEN and CDR2 SYDVKM. Losses at the gene ends were 6 bases for V and 4 bases for J; bases not matched to a gene: 1. The CDR3 region has the DNA TGTGCCAGCAGCCTAGCGGGCACCGGGGAGCTGTTTTTT. Its protein is CASSLAGTGELFF.

This clonotype came up a few times. The CDR3 here is CSARGGGNTIYF. CDR3 in DNA: TGCAGTGCTAGAGGGGGGGGAAACACCATATATTTT. V is TRBV20-1 and J is TRBJ1-3, with D perhaps TRBD1 (5 bases). This CDR3 comprises 12 residues. Trimming removed 1 base at V and 4 bases at J, with 5 bases between. In germline, CDR1 is DFQATT, CDR2 SNEGSKA (reference sequence).

The chain combines TRBV29-1 with TRBJ2-1, with 16 bases fitting TRBD2. CDR1 is SQVTM and CDR2 is ANQGSEA in the germline V gene. After removal of 8 bases from V and 2 bases from J, the junction contained 6 bases not matched to a gene. This CDR3 region has 16 residues. The CDR3 here is CSSGLAGGSAYNEQFF. The CDR3 region has the DNA TGCAGCTCGGGACTAGCGGGAGGGTCAGCCTACAATGAGCAGTTCTTC.

This clonotype was counted many times. This chain connects TRBV18 to TRBJ1-1; 7 bases match TRBD1. The V segment lost 8 bases and the J segment 0 bases; nucleotides outside the gene matches: 3. The CDR3 runs to 13 residues. CDR1 is KGHSH, CDR2 LQKENI, per germline. DNA for the CDR3: TGTGCCAGCGCGGGACAGATGAACACTGAAGCTTTCTTT. This translates into CASAGQMNTEAFF.

V is TRBV18 and J is TRBJ2-1, with 11 bases lining up with TRBD1. Germline CDR1 KGHSH, CDR2 LQKENI. The CDR3 extends over 16 amino acids. V gave up 4 bases and J gave up 3 bases; unmatched junction bases: 5. The CDR3 nucleotides are TGTGCCAGCTCACGTCCCGGGACAGGGGGCTACAATGAGCAGTTCTTC. This sequence encodes CASSRPGTGGYNEQFF.

This clonotype was observed a few times. The V gene is TRBV2, the J gene TRBJ1-2, with 8 bases aligning to TRBD1. V lost 8 bases to trimming and J lost 10 bases; unmatched junction nucleotides: 9. The CDR3 totals 12 residues. Germline-derived CDR1 and CDR2 are SNHLY and FYNNEI. In DNA, the CDR3 is TGTGCCAGCCTTAGACAGGGGTGGGACTACACCTTC. It codes for CASLRQGWDYTF.

This clonotype was counted ten times or more. J is TRBJ2-1 and V is TRBV3-1, with 11 bases aligning to TRBD2. In germline, CDR1 is LGHDT, CDR2 YNNKEL (reference sequence). The CDR3 covers 16 residues. Unmatched junction bases numbered 6, after V lost 6 bases and J lost 2 bases. For the CDR3, the DNA is TGTGCCAGCAGTCCCACTAGCGGGAGTACCTACAATGAGCAGTTCTTC. Translated: CASSPTSGSTYNEQFF.

The chain combines TRBV6-5 with TRBJ1-2; 9 bases agree with TRBD1. Germline trimming cut 2 bases from V and 3 bases from J; bases unmatched to any gene: 7. The CDR3 is 16 residues long. Germline-derived CDR1 and CDR2 are MNHEY and SVGAGI. The CDR3 is CASSYTSTGGYYGYTF. The CDR3 DNA follows: TGTGCCAGCAGTTACACCTCGACAGGGGGATACTATGGCTACACCTTC.

In this sample, this clonotype turned up many times. This rearrangement joins TRBV5-1 to TRBJ2-1; 7 bases map to TRBD2. V lost 4 bases, J lost 4 bases, and 2 bases stayed unmatched. The CDR3 covers 13 residues. In germline, CDR1 is SGHRS, CDR2 YFSETQ. The chain's CDR3 is CASSAGVYNEQFF. For the CDR3, the DNA is TGCGCCAGCAGCGCGGGGGTTTACAATGAGCAGTTCTTC.

The chain couples TRBV25-1 to TRBJ2-1, with TRBD2 identical over 13 bases. CDR3 length equals 16 residues. Germline CDR1 and CDR2: MGHDK and SYGVNS. V was clipped by 5 bases and J by 8 bases; unmatched bases: 9. In DNA, the CDR3 is TGTGCCAGCAGTCCTACCGGGACTAGCGGGATCTATGAGCAGTTCTTC. It translates to CASSPTGTSGIYEQFF.

This clonotype showed up just a few times. The chain uses TRBV7-3 and TRBJ2-5, with D perhaps being TRBD1 or TRBD2 (7 bases each). This CDR3 is built from 15 residues. The ends were cut back, 4 bases at V and 4 bases at J, with 16 bases in the middle. Germline lookup yields CDR1 SGHTA and CDR2 FQGTGA. CDR3 loop: CASSSTGRGGETQYF. For the CDR3, the DNA is TGTGCCAGCAGCTCCACAGGCAGGGGGGGAGAGACCCAGTACTTC.

In this sample, this clonotype turned up a few times. The V and J genes are TRBV6-2 or TRBV6-3 and TRBJ2-1; 12 positions match TRBD1. V gave up 0 bases and J gave up 4 bases; unmatched junction bases: 13. CDR1 is MNHEY, CDR2 SVGEGT, per germline. The CDR3 extends over 20 amino acids. The CDR3 here is CASSYSWLPGQGARYNEQFF. The CDR3 nucleotides read TGTGCCAGCAGTTACTCGTGGCTACCGGGACAGGGGGCGCGTTACAATGAGCAGTTCTTC.

In its sample, this clonotype was seen a few times. The chain links TRBV20-1 to TRBJ1-1; D is possibly TRBD1 (6 bases). The CDR3 runs 14 residues. The V end was cut by 7 bases, the J end by 5 bases, with 20 bases between. Germline CDR1 is DFQATT and CDR2 is SNEGSKA (reference sequence). The CDR3 protein is CSVAFPGHITEAFF. The CDR3 nucleotides read TGCAGTGTTGCGTTCCCGGGACACATAACTGAAGCTTTCTTT.

The sample holds many counts of this clonotype. J is TRBJ2-1 and V is TRBV7-3; 10 bases are a match to TRBD2. The CDR3 totals 17 residues. With V trimmed by 2 bases and J by 9 bases, 13 bases remained unmatched. Germline V CDR1 and CDR2: SGHTA, FQGTGA. CDR3 in amino acids: CASSLGGGAGGMTEQFF. The CDR3 DNA sequence: TGTGCCAGCAGCTTAGGCGGGGGAGCGGGAGGGATGACTGAGCAGTTCTTC.

This clonotype was seen many times. This rearrangement joins TRBV20-1 to TRBJ2-3; tentative D call: TRBD2 (5 bases). The V end was cut by 3 bases, the J end by 0 bases, with 10 bases between. In germline, CDR1 is DFQATT, CDR2 SNEGSKA (reference sequence). The CDR3 extends over 14 amino acids. CDR3 amino acids: CSASSVRSTDTQYF. The DNA of the CDR3 is TGCAGTGCTAGTAGCGTGAGGAGCACAGATACGCAGTATTTT.

This clonotype was counted ten times or more. The gene calls are TRBV27 and TRBJ1-1, with a weak D call TRBD1 (5 bases). V was trimmed by 4 bases and J by 2 bases, leaving 8 bases between them. This CDR3 spans 13 amino acids. CDR1 is MNHEY, CDR2 SMNVEV, per germline (reference sequence). The CDR3 DNA reads as TGTGCCAGCAGTTACAGGATTAACACTGAAGCTTTCTTT. Translating it yields CASSYRINTEAFF.

This clonotype has more than one count but fewer than ten. V and J are TRBV6-1 and TRBJ2-5; D unclear. Germline loops: CDR1 MNHNS, CDR2 SASEGT. Trimming cost V 6 bases and J 1 base, with 12 bases left between them. CDR3 length equals 14 residues. CDR3 sequence reads: CASRGSAPQETQYF. The DNA for the CDR3 is TGTGCCAGCAGGGGTTCGGCCCCCCAAGAGACCCAGTACTTC.

This clonotype was recorded a few times. The chain recombines TRBV20-1 with TRBJ2-5, with 7 bases lining up with TRBD2. Trimming cost V 4 bases and J 5 bases; bases outside gene matches: 7. This CDR3 has 13 amino acids. Germline lookup yields CDR1 DFQATT and CDR2 SNEGSKA (reference sequence). CDR3: CSANGGSKETQYF. The CDR3 DNA follows: TGCAGTGCTAATGGCGGGAGTAAGGAGACCCAGTACTTC.

This clonotype was recorded at least ten times. The J gene is TRBJ2-1, the V gene TRBV28, with 9 bases aligning to TRBD2. This CDR3 has 16 amino acids. The V gene end was trimmed by 3 bases and the J gene end by 4 bases; junction bases not matched to a gene: 7. Germline CDR1 and CDR2: MDHEN and SYDVKM. CDR3 protein: CASSFLAGGPYNEQFF. CDR3 DNA: TGTGCCAGCAGTTTTCTTGCGGGAGGGCCTTACAATGAGCAGTTCTTC.

This clonotype appeared many times. The J gene is TRBJ1-1, the V gene TRBV11-2; 9 bases align to TRBD1. CDR3 size: 16 residues. The trim removed 4 bases at V and 4 bases at J, leaving 10 bases unmatched. CDR1 is SGHAT and CDR2 is FQNNGV in the germline V gene. CDR3 protein: CASSSTGGGGGTEAFF. In nucleotides, the CDR3 is TGTGCCAGCAGCTCGACAGGGGGAGGAGGTGGCACTGAAGCTTTCTTT.

This clonotype occurred a few times. The chain has TRBV19 and TRBJ2-2; 8 nucleotides align to TRBD1. CDR1 is LNHDA, CDR2 SQIVND, per germline (reference sequence). Unmatched junction bases numbered 4, after V lost 7 bases and J lost 3 bases. This CDR3 comprises 14 residues. For the CDR3, the DNA is TGTGCCAGTACCAGGACAGGGTACACCGGGGAGCTGTTTTTT. It specifies CASTRTGYTGELFF.

In this sample, this clonotype turned up many times. The rearrangement uses TRBV2 and TRBJ1-5, with a weak D call TRBD1 (6 bases). Germline values: CDR1 SNHLY, CDR2 FYNNEI. The CDR3 is 15 residues long. Trimming removed 5 bases from V and 6 bases from J, with 17 bases in between. The CDR3 DNA is TGTGCCAGCAGTCCTACAGGGAATTTCGCTCAGCCCCAGCATTTT. Translated, it gives CASSPTGNFAQPQHF.